This entry features one T cell receptor beta chain sequence. Its antigen has not been determined. No base qualities exist here, and no much larger clone lies one base off it. Using the deep immunoSEQ assay, TCR CDR3 regions were amplified from genomic DNA by multiplex PCR. Extracted genomic DNA from each cell subset was distributed evenly across all wells of several immunoSEQ 96-well plates, and each plate was treated as a replicate. For sorted subsets, around 200 ng genomic DNA, equal to about 30,000 T cell genomes, was loaded into each replicate PCR. Purified libraries were quantified with a Qubit 3.0 fluorometer, sized on a Bioanalyzer 2100, and re-quantified with the KAPA Library Quantification kit. Every immunoSEQ 96-well plate was sequenced on a separate single-read 150-cycle Illumina NextSeq 550 flow cell. Regarding the original processing steps: Because only junctional sequences without quality scores were contained in the immunoSEQ output, filtering matching that applied to full-length reads could not be performed. To assign V/J genes and CDR3, sequences were annotated against IMGT germline references using PyIR, a Python wrapper for IgBLAST v1.9. Reads with weak V/J assignments (E-value above 1e-6), missing CDR3, stop codons, out-of-frame junctions, or ambiguous translated residues were removed. V3J clonotypes were defined as sequences sharing the same inferred V gene, J gene, and CDR3 amino acid sequence. To compute the percentage overlap between repertoires, the number of shared unique clonotypes was divided by the size of the smaller repertoire. Three approaches were used to assess repertoire richness: RTK rarefaction, the Chao1 estimator, and Recon v2.1 estimates of unobserved clonotypes. Generation probabilities for all TCRbeta clonotypes obtained by the gDNA method from four donors were computed using OLGA. TCRdb mirrors the immuneACCESS table, restricted to in-frame sequences. Some clones are absent from its copies; in checked studies, under half trace to an unresolved V gene, and the reason for the others is unknown. V, J and clone size are those of that table, while D and trimming were read from the DNA. The sample records 1.5 million to 2.5 million clones, approximately 95% of which are singletons. The ten largest account for less than 1.5% of the sample.

The sample comes from a study of shared clonotypes between healthy human individuals (dated by TCRdb to 2018 to 2020). General notes on the study: A few men and a couple of women, aged 18 to 49 years, made up the cohort. Per donor, three plates each were used for CD4 naive and CD4 memory, two for CD8 naive, and one for CD8 memory. Blood TCR repertoires of roughly 5 healthy adults were deeply sequenced to estimate repertoire size and the extent of clonotype sharing between individuals. To increase sequencing depth and limit assay-specific biases, TCR repertoire library preparation and sequencing were carried out by different laboratories using diverse techniques. Per donor, leukapheresis produced somewhere between about 0.85 and 10 billion PBMCs.

For the CD8 naive samples, CD45RO-negative cells were positively selected for CCR7, yielding a CD45RA+CCR7+ population from which TemRA cells were excluded. The donors were healthy, HIV-negative adults with no recently reported acute infections or vaccinations. All donors were Caucasian adults living in Nashville, Tennessee, USA. After blood collection by leukapheresis, PBMCs were isolated using Ficoll-Histopaque density gradient centrifugation and then cryopreserved in the vapor phase of liquid nitrogen. Analytical flow cytometry was used to check the purity and quantity of every magnetically sorted T cell population. From each sorted fraction, genomic DNA was isolated and quantified by UV absorbance on a Nanodrop 2000c. The investigation overall reported the following: Based on pairwise subsampling, the degree of clonotype sharing among donors was expected to be affected by sequencing depth. Incomplete sequencing was indicated by rarefaction of sorted-subset datasets, despite the large sequencing depth. Naive subsets generally had larger estimated clonotype richness than memory subsets did. The small number of donors limited the genetic and exposure-history diversity represented. When a few donors were compared, the shared fraction of clonotypes was 5% to 6.5% for naive CD4, 3.5% to 4% for naive CD8, 2.3% for memory CD4, and approximately 0.4% for memory CD8. Only blood was sampled, and tissue TCR repertoires likely differ from those in blood. Compared with non-shared clonotypes, the clonotypes found in all four sorted-subset donors had higher generation probabilities.

Via the germline V gene (reference sequence), CDR1 is MNHEY and CDR2 SMNVEV. V drops 2 bases and J drops 4 bases, leaving 8 bases in between. The CDR3 sequence holds 13 residues, the cysteine and phenylalanine included. Only the CDR3 part of the read is kept: 39 bases, read in frame from the first base. The clonotype comes from a man aged 18 to 30 in good health. Specimen: naive CD8+ T cells sorted from blood. The cell subset or site label here, explained by the study, means: CD45RA+CCR7+. The rearrangement joined TRBV27 to TRBJ2-5, with the D gene not clear enough to name. The CDR3 loop reads CASSLMWGETQYF. The base sequence is TGTGCCAGCAGTTTAATGTGGGGAGAGACCCAGTACTTC.